This passage covers 10 T cell receptor beta chains from one sample sequenced in a study of control samples from healthy donors and cancer patients. Method: immunoSEQ multiplex PCR; TCRdb's copy keeps in-frame clones and lacks some. In the table there are about 65,000 clones, 90% of which are singletons. Sample: PBMCs. These receptors were obtained from a woman aged 50 to 60 with colorectal cancer.

The CDR3 DNA is TGCGCCAGCAGCTTGCGGCTCGGGCCAAATGGCTACACCTTC. Amino acid sequence: CASSLRLGPNGYTF. The rearrangement uses TRBV5-1 and TRBJ1-2; D not certain. CDR3 size: 14 residues. V lost 1 base and J lost 6, with 13 bases in between. In germline, CDR1 is SGHRS, CDR2 YFSETQ.

The chain combines TRBV27 with TRBJ2-3, with 7 bases that match TRBD1. Germline CDR1 and CDR2: MNHEY and SMNVEV (reference sequence). The CDR3 spans 15 residues. With 2 bases clipped from V and 2 bases from J, the junction kept 4 bases outside the gene matches. CDR3 nucleotides: TGTGCCAGCAGTTTAAGGGGGCCCTACACAGATACGCAGTATTTT. Translated: CASSLRGPYTDTQYF.

V is TRBV5-1 and J is TRBJ2-1; TRBD2 aligns across 8 bases. The trim removed 0 bases at V and 3 bases at J, leaving 2 bases unmatched. The CDR3 runs 15 residues. Looked up from germline, CDR1 is SGHRS and CDR2 is YFSETQ. The CDR3 DNA sequence: TGCGCCAGCAGCTTGGGGGCGGGGGGCTACAATGAGCAGTTCTTC. This codes for CASSLGAGGYNEQFF.

The chain links TRBV3-1 (or the pseudogene TRBV3-2) to TRBJ2-1; perhaps TRBD1 as D (5 bases). Germline lookup yields CDR1 LGHDT and CDR2 YNNKEL (reference sequence). The CDR3 is made up of 16 amino acids. Trimming took 3 bases from V and 0 from J, leaving 12 bases between them. CDR3 sequence (DNA): TGTGCCAGCAGCCATAGGGGCCGGAGCTCCTACAATGAGCAGTTCTTC. Protein: CASSHRGRSSYNEQFF.

This clone has just one count. The rearrangement uses TRBV3-1 (or the pseudogene TRBV3-2) and TRBJ1-4; D is undetermined. The germline V gene encodes CDR1 LGHDT and CDR2 YNNKEL (reference sequence). The ends were cut back, 1 base at V and 3 bases at J, with 6 bases in the middle. The CDR3 totals 14 residues. In DNA, the CDR3 is TGTGCCAGCAGCCAAGGCAGGTCTAATGAAAAACTGTTTTTT. It is translated as CASSQGRSNEKLFF.

This rearrangement joins TRBV19 to TRBJ2-7, with a weak D call TRBD1 (6 bases). Germline CDR1 LNHDA, CDR2 SQIVND (reference sequence). CDR3 length: 15 amino acids. With 2 bases removed from V and 1 base from J, the gap between germline ends came to 12 bases. CDR3 in amino acids: CASSISNRDSYEQYF. The CDR3 DNA is TGTGCCAGTAGTATAAGCAACAGGGATTCCTACGAGCAGTACTTC.

The V gene is TRBV13, the J gene TRBJ2-3; no definite D call. V was pared by 3 bases and J by 1 base, with 11 bases between. This CDR3 is built from 15 residues. Germline lookup yields CDR1 PRHDT and CDR2 FYEKMQ (reference sequence). In DNA, the CDR3 is TGTGCCAGCAGCTTTAATAGGTTACGCACAGATACGCAGTATTTT. It encodes CASSFNRLRTDTQYF.

The chain employs TRBV12-3 or TRBV12-4 and TRBJ1-6, with D uncertain. The CDR3 sequence is 12 residues long. V was cut by 3 bases and J by 6 bases, with 3 bases left in between. The CDR3 loop is CASSFSNSPLHF. For the CDR3, the DNA is TGTGCCAGCAGTTTCAGTAATTCACCCCTCCACTTT.

The J gene is TRBJ1-1, the V gene TRBV3-1 (or the pseudogene TRBV3-2), with 7 nucleotides matching TRBD1. The CDR3 covers 14 residues. With 7 bases clipped from V and 4 bases from J, the junction kept 9 bases outside the gene matches. Germline CDR1 reads LGHDT; CDR2 reads YNNKEL (reference sequence). The CDR3 DNA follows: TGTGCCAGCATCAAAGACAGGGAGGGCACTGAAGCTTTCTTT. Protein: CASIKDREGTEAFF.

The chain links TRBV29-1 to TRBJ1-4; possible D gene TRBD1, 6 bases. V shed 7 bases and J shed 7 bases, with 13 bases lying between them. The CDR3 has 12 amino acids. Per germline, CDR1 SQVTM and CDR2 ANQGSEA. CDR3 sequence: CSAVQGVEKLFF. Written as DNA, the CDR3 is TGCAGCGCAGTACAGGGAGTTGAAAAACTGTTTTTT.